This TCR beta chain was sequenced in a study of T cell responses to AZD1222 COVID-19 vaccine. As regards this clone: The antigen is unknown.

Study observations and caveats: Baseline seropositivity characterized only six or seven AZD1222 recipients. A mostly white British donor set with more females was recruited, and clonal diversity was possibly underestimated. Repertoire sampling was restricted to post-peak T cell response timepoints.

Only in-frame clones appear in the TCRdb table, and some are missing; sequencing was by immunoSEQ multiplex PCR. The sample yields around 83,000 clones, about 90% seen once. The input for sequencing was peripheral blood, taken on day 0 of AZD1222 vaccination. This clonotype originated in an adult in good health.

DNA for the CDR3: TGCAGCGTTGTATGGCGGTGGGACGGGGAGCTGTTTTTT. Residues: CSVVWRWDGELFF. V and J are TRBV29-1 and TRBJ2-2; D is unclear. V was clipped by 4 bases and J by 7 bases, with 13 bases between them. Germline V gene lookup returns CDR1 SQVTM and CDR2 ANQGSEA. This CDR3 is built from 13 residues.